One and the same sample provided the 3 T cell receptor beta chains below, sequenced in a study of T cells in narcolepsy. Method: immunoSEQ multiplex PCR; TCRdb's copy keeps in-frame clones and lacks some. The table lists 30,000 to 45,000 clones, 87% of them singletons, with about 0.8% in the top ten. Material for sequencing was CD45RA- memory CD4+ T cells from PBMCs. These receptors originate from a human donor with narcolepsy.

DNA of the CDR3: TGTGCCAGCAGCTTAGCAGCAGGGTGGGCCGAGCAGTACTTC. Translation gives CASSLAAGWAEQYF. The V gene is TRBV7-2, the J gene TRBJ2-7; tentatively, D is TRBD1 (5 bases). From germline, CDR1 is SGHTA and CDR2 FQGNSA. V lost 0 bases, J lost 6 bases, and 12 bases lay in between. This CDR3 spans 14 amino acids.

The V gene is TRBV7-9, the J gene TRBJ1-1, with 12 bases fitting TRBD1. After removal of 5 bases from V and 4 bases from J, the junction contained 14 bases not matched to a gene. Germline CDR1 SEHNR, CDR2 FQNEAQ (reference sequence). This CDR3 comprises 18 residues. The CDR3 sequence: CASSPRLGQGAYSTEAFF. DNA for the CDR3: TGTGCCAGCAGCCCCAGGCTGGGACAGGGGGCATATAGCACTGAAGCTTTCTTT.

The chain couples TRBV18 to TRBJ2-3; D is possibly TRBD2 (6 bases). The V and J ends lost 3 bases and 3 bases respectively, with 10 bases between them. CDR1 is KGHSH, CDR2 LQKENI, per germline. The CDR3 is made up of 14 amino acids. The DNA of the CDR3 is TGTGCCAGCTCACCCGACGGGGGTACAGATACGCAGTATTTT. It is translated as CASSPDGGTDTQYF.